The next 6 T cell receptor beta chains were all read from a single sample in a study of blood T cells in healthy people across ages. Primers used in a second PCR of about 6 to 11 cycles were a sample-barcoded 5' primer and a J-beta primer mix. TCRdb re-analysed the 5' RACE reads in MiXCR, keeping a single row per CDR3 protein. The repertoire has about 1.5 million distinct CDR3 sequences, roughly 45% of them found once; the top ten carry 7% to 9%. Sequencing input: blood. The origin of the receptors is a woman under 30 in good health.

The chain employs TRBV6-5 and TRBJ1-5, with D tentatively TRBD1 (6 bases). This CDR3 contains 14 residues. Trimming stripped 7 bases from V and 2 bases from J, with 12 bases between. Germline V lookup: CDR1 MNHEY, CDR2 SVGAGI. As DNA, the CDR3 is TGTGCCAGCACAGGGGTAGAAGGCAATCAGCCCCAGCATTTT. Protein product: CASTGVEGNQPQHF.

This chain uses TRBV5-1 with TRBJ2-1, with 13 bases that match TRBD2. The last part of the DNA fits TRBJ2-7 better; the J call may be wrong. Germline V lookup: CDR1 SGHRS, CDR2 YFSETQ. This CDR3 spans 19 amino acids. The CDR3: CASFGTSGIQPGSYNEQYF. CDR3 DNA sequence: TGCGCCAGCTTCGGGACTAGCGGGATTCAACCTGGCTCCTACAATGAGCAGTACTTC.

The V call is TRBV12-3 or TRBV12-4, the J call TRBJ2-5, with TRBD2 identical over 7 bases. V shed 3 bases and J 0 bases; nucleotides not matched to a gene: 4. This CDR3 comprises 15 residues. The CDR3 is CASSFVGGNQETQYF. In DNA, the CDR3 is TGTGCCAGCAGTTTCGTCGGGGGGAACCAAGAGACCCAGTACTTC.

This chain links TRBV28 with TRBJ2-7, with a possible D match to TRBD1 (6 bases). Germline CDR1 MDHEN, CDR2 SYDVKM. The CDR3 sequence is 14 residues long. V lost 6 bases and J 5 bases, leaving 17 bases between the germline ends. The CDR3 here is CASSQQGIYNEQYF. Written as DNA, the CDR3 is TGTGCCAGCAGCCAGCAGGGGATATATAACGAGCAGTACTTC.

As to this clonotype: One end of the junction varies from germline; a read error may be responsible. The chain has TRBV29-1 and TRBJ1-2, with 7 bases identical to TRBD1. CDR1 and CDR2 (germline): SQVTM, ANQGSEA. This CDR3 is 14 amino acids long. CDR3 sequence: CSVGSGQPNFGYTF. The CDR3 coding sequence is TGCAGCGTTGGATCGGGACAGCCAAACTTTGGCTACACCTTC.

This chain connects TRBV6-6 to TRBJ2-7; weak D call: TRBD2 (6 bases). Germline CDR1 reads MNHNY; CDR2 reads SVGAGI (reference sequence). The V end was cut by 0 bases, the J end by 6 bases, with 9 bases between. The CDR3 sequence is 13 residues long. In DNA, the CDR3 is TGTGCCAGCAGTTACTCGGGGGGTGTCGAGCAGTACTTC. It yields the protein CASSYSGGVEQYF.